Listed below are T cell receptor beta chains from one sample, sequenced in a study of T cell clones after liver transplantation. Sequencing was performed with immunoSEQ multiplex PCR; in TCRdb, only in-frame clones are kept and a portion is missing. The table has some 110,000 clones, 90% seen once. This sample comprised CD4+ T cells from blood, obtained 12 months after liver transplant. Source of these receptors: a human patient who received a liver transplant. The graft donor may have contributed some T cells. The CDR3 runs from the conserved cysteine through the conserved F or W. D genes are given only for firm matches. Clone size, where shown, is once, few, many, or a class for clones that have expanded.

D gene	J gene	clone size	V gene	CDR3 DNA	CDR3 protein
TRBD2	TRBJ2-1	-	TRBV2	TGTGCCAGCGGGGGACTAGCGGCCCAGAAGGGTGAGCAGTTCTTC	CASGGLAAQKGEQFF
TRBD1	TRBJ2-1	once	TRBV9	TGTGCCAGCAGCTTCCCCGGGACAGATTACAATGAGCAGTTCTTC	CASSFPGTDYNEQFF
-	TRBJ1-1	-	TRBV7-9	TGTGCCAGCAGCTCCCAGGGAGGCTCCACTGAAGCTTTCTTT	CASSSQGGSTEAFF
-	TRBJ1-4	-	TRBV5-8	TGTGCCAGCAGCTTGATGGGGCGGTCTGAAAAACTGTTTTTT	CASSLMGRSEKLFF
-	TRBJ1-2	-	TRBV21-1	TGTGCCAGCAGCAAATTTGGCCCGTTGACAGAAAAAAGTAACTATGGCTACACCTTC	CASSKFGPLTEKSNYGYTF
-	TRBJ1-2	-	TRBV6-6	TGTGCCAGCAGCGATCAGTTCTATGGCTACACCTTC	CASSDQFYGYTF
-	TRBJ2-3	once	TRBV7-9	TGTGCCTGCGGGGAGTCAGATACGCAGTATTTT	CACGESDTQYF
TRBD2	TRBJ2-5	-	TRBV27	TGTGCCAGCAAGTTGCTAGCGGGAGAGGAGACCCAGTACTTC	CASKLLAGEETQYF
TRBD1	TRBJ2-7	-	TRBV5-1	TGCGCCAGCAGCCCAAATACAGGGGCGAGCTCCTACGAGCAGTACTTC	CASSPNTGASSYEQYF
TRBD2	TRBJ2-5	-	TRBV2	TGTGCCAGCAGTGACCTAGGGACTAGCGGACAGACCCAGTACTTC	CASSDLGTSGQTQYF
TRBD1	TRBJ2-4	-	TRBV6-5	TGTGCCAGCAGTTCTAGGACAGGGGGGGAACACATTCAGTACTTC	CASSSRTGGEHIQYF
-	TRBJ2-6	-	TRBV4-3	TGCGCCAGCAGCCAAGACGGGACAACCTCTGGGGCCAACGTCCTGACTTTC	CASSQDGTTSGANVLTF
-	TRBJ1-5	once	TRBV7-2	TGTGCCAGCAGCTTAGCAGGGGGCAATCAGCCCCAGCATTTT	CASSLAGGNQPQHF
-	TRBJ1-2	once	TRBV21-1	TGTGCCAGCAGCAAACCCAGGGGTCTAGCTAACTATGGCTACACCTTC	CASSKPRGLANYGYTF
TRBD2	TRBJ2-1	-	TRBV4-1	TGCGCCAGCAGCCAAGACCCCCACGCCGGACTAGCGGGAGCCCATGAGCAGTTCTTC	CASSQDPHAGLAGAHEQFF
-	TRBJ2-5	-	TRBV5-1	TGCGCCAGCAGTCCCGGGAATGAAGAGACCCAGTACTTC	CASSPGNEETQYF
-	TRBJ2-3	-	TRBV2	TGTGCCAGCAACCCCCCCCTAGGCACAGATACGCAGTATTTT	CASNPPLGTDTQYF
TRBD1	TRBJ1-1	once	TRBV6-5	TGTGCCGCCGAGGCCACAGGGGCCTACACTGAAGCTTTCTTT	CAAEATGAYTEAFF
TRBD1	TRBJ1-2	-	TRBV4-1	TGCGCCAGCAGCCAAGAAGCAGGGGGCAGCTTCTATGGCTACACCTTC	CASSQEAGGSFYGYTF
-	TRBJ2-1	once	TRBV6-1	TGTGCCAGCAAGGTGCACTCTGAGCAGTTCTTC	CASKVHSEQFF
-	TRBJ2-2	-	TRBV7-9	TGTGCCAGCAGCTTAGGGCGCACCGGGGAGCTGTTTTTT	CASSLGRTGELFF
TRBD1	TRBJ2-7	-	TRBV28	TGTGCCAGCAGCTCACAGGGGGTAAGCTCCTACGAGCAGTACTTC	CASSSQGVSSYEQYF
TRBD1	TRBJ2-3	-	TRBV5-6	TGTGCCAGCAGTCGGACAGGCACGGGGACAGATACGCAGTATTTT	CASSRTGTGTDTQYF
TRBD1	TRBJ1-5	-	TRBV7-9	TGTGCCAGCAGCCCGACAGGGAATCAGCCCCAGCATTTT	CASSPTGNQPQHF
-	TRBJ1-5	-	TRBV18	TGTGCCAGCTCACCGGACAGCTACGACAATCAGCCCCAGCATTTT	CASSPDSYDNQPQHF
TRBD1	TRBJ2-1	-	TRBV10-3	TGTGCCATCAGAATGGGACAGGGGATTAACAATGAGCAGTTCTTC	CAIRMGQGINNEQFF
-	TRBJ2-7	-	TRBV2	TGTGCCAGCAGTGCCCTGGCTGGTCCCTACGAGCAGTACTTC	CASSALAGPYEQYF
-	TRBJ2-2	few	TRBV2	TGTGCCAGCAGTTTTCTGGGGGAGGCCGGGGAGCTGTTTTTT	CASSFLGEAGELFF
TRBD2	TRBJ2-5	-	TRBV5-4	TGTGCCAGCAGCTTGGGGACTAGCGAAGGGCAGACCCAGTACTTC	CASSLGTSEGQTQYF
-	TRBJ1-5	-	TRBV29-1	TGCAGCGTTGGCTCCGGGAAGGACAATCAGCCCCAGCATTTT	CSVGSGKDNQPQHF
TRBD2	TRBJ2-3	-	TRBV5-4	TGTGCCAGCAGCTTACGAGCGGGAGCAGATACGCAGTATTTT	CASSLRAGADTQYF